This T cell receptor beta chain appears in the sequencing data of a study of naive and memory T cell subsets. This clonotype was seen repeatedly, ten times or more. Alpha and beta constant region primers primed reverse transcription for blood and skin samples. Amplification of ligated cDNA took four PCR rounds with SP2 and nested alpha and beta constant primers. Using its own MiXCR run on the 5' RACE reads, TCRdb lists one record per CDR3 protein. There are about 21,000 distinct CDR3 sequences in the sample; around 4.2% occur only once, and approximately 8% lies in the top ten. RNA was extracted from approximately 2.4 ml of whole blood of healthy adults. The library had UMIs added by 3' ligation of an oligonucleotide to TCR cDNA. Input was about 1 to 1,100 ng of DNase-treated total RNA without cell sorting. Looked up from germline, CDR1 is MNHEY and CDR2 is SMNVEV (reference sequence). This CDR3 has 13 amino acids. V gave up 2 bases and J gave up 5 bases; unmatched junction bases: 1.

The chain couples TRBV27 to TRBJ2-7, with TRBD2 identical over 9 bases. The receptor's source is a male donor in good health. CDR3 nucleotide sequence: TGTGCCAGCAGTTTAGCGGGAGGGCACGAGCAGTACTTC. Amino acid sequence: CASSLAGGHEQYF.